One sample yielded the 20 T cell receptor beta chains listed below, sequenced in a study of cytomegalovirus exposure and HLA in healthy donors. The study ran its PCR with 60 Vbeta and 13 Jbeta primers. TCRdb's table, derived via immunoSEQ multiplex PCR, lists solely in-frame clones and lacks some. Counted here are more than 75,000 clones, 74% occurring once; the ten biggest clones make up 6.2%. Sequencing was performed on PBMCs. The receptors here all came from a woman between 45 and 65 years old in good health and CMV-seropositive.

In DNA form, the CDR3 reads TGTGCCAGCGGACTCGAGACCCAGTACTTC. It specifies CASGLETQYF. The rearrangement joins TRBV6-5 to TRBJ2-5, with D maybe TRBD2 (5 bases). The V gene lost 8 bases and the J gene lost 5 bases, with 6 bases spanning the gap. Looked up from germline, CDR1 is MNHEY and CDR2 is SVGAGI. This CDR3 spans 10 amino acids.

The chain uses TRBV30 and TRBJ2-7; D ambiguous. Trimming took 0 bases from V and 0 from J, leaving 9 bases between them. Looked up from germline, CDR1 is GTSNPN and CDR2 is SVGIG (reference sequence). The CDR3 is made up of 14 amino acids. CDR3: CAWSVGLDSYEQYF. DNA of the CDR3: TGTGCCTGGAGTGTGGGCTTGGACTCCTACGAGCAGTACTTC.

The chain employs TRBV7-2 and TRBJ2-3; possible D gene TRBD2, 6 bases. The CDR3 is made up of 13 amino acids. The V and J ends lost 8 bases and 2 bases respectively, with 11 bases between them. CDR1 is SGHTA and CDR2 is FQGNSA in the germline V gene. The CDR3 DNA sequence: TGTGCCAGCCATAGCGGCTTCACAGATACGCAGTATTTT. Its protein product is CASHSGFTDTQYF.

The rearrangement uses TRBV29-1 and TRBJ2-1; 10 nucleotides align to TRBD2. Germline V lookup: CDR1 SQVTM, CDR2 ANQGSEA. The CDR3 covers 16 residues. V lost 7 bases and J lost 9; bases outside the gene matches: 18. CDR3 nucleotides: TGCAGCGCACGGGGGGGGCTAGCGGGAGAAAAGGGTGAGCAGTTCTTC. It codes for CSARGGLAGEKGEQFF.

This clone was counted a few times. J is TRBJ2-6 and V is TRBV6-4, with D perhaps TRBD1 (6 bases). Germline V gene lookup returns CDR1 MRHNA and CDR2 SNTAGT. V gave up 0 bases and J gave up 4 bases, with 7 bases separating them. CDR3 length equals 15 residues. CDR3 loop: CASSDSTGGANVLTF. The DNA for the CDR3 is TGTGCCAGCAGTGACTCAACAGGGGGGGCCAACGTCCTGACTTTC.

This clone has more than one count but fewer than ten. This chain joins TRBV30 and TRBJ1-1; 10 nucleotides agree with TRBD1. The ends lost 3 bases at V and 5 bases at J; junction bases unmatched: 3. This CDR3 is 13 amino acids long. In germline, CDR1 is GTSNPN, CDR2 SVGIG (reference sequence). CDR3 in amino acids: CAWRGDRGTEAFF. The CDR3 DNA follows: TGTGCCTGGAGGGGGGACAGGGGTACTGAAGCTTTCTTT.

This chain links TRBV2 with TRBJ1-5; D gene ambiguous. Between the trimmed V and J ends, which lost 3 bases and 7 bases, there was a span of 10 bases. This CDR3 is 13 amino acids long. CDR1 and CDR2 (germline): SNHLY, FYNNEI. CDR3 amino acids: CASSDRVWQPQHF. The DNA of the CDR3 is TGTGCCAGCAGTGATAGAGTCTGGCAGCCCCAGCATTTT.

The V and J genes are TRBV11-2 and TRBJ1-2; D gene ambiguous. V lost 5 bases to trimming and J lost 9 bases, with 19 bases between them. Per germline, CDR1 SGHAT and CDR2 FQNNGV. CDR3 length: 14 residues. CDR3 loop: CASSQTLGVGSYTF. DNA for the CDR3: TGTGCCAGCAGCCAAACTTTGGGAGTAGGAAGCTACACCTTC.

This clone occurred a few times. CDR3 in amino acids: CASSQVFGETQYF. The DNA for the CDR3 is TGTGCCAGCAGCCAAGTTTTCGGAGAGACCCAGTACTTC. V is TRBV7-2 and J is TRBJ2-5, with D unresolved. CDR1 is SGHTA, CDR2 FQGNSA, per germline. The CDR3 sequence is 13 residues long. V was pared by 5 bases and J by 4 bases, with 11 bases between.

This clone was seen once. The V call is TRBV7-9, the J call TRBJ1-1; 9 bases agree with TRBD1. V shed 0 bases, J shed 6 bases, and the junction held 8 bases outside the gene matches. The germline CDR1 and CDR2 sequences are SEHNR and FQNEAQ (reference sequence). The CDR3 has 16 amino acids. The DNA of the CDR3 is TGTGCCAGCAGCTTAGCGGGGACAGGGACGATCGCTGAAGCTTTCTTT. Its translation: CASSLAGTGTIAEAFF.

The chain carries TRBV11-2 and TRBJ2-2, with 7 bases identical to TRBD1. With 1 base clipped from V and 7 bases from J, the junction kept 6 bases outside the gene matches. Germline loops: CDR1 SGHAT, CDR2 FQNNGV. The length of the CDR3 is 15 residues. The CDR3 loop reads CASSLGRGLGGELFF. The CDR3 DNA follows: TGTGCCAGCAGCTTAGGAAGGGGGCTTGGCGGGGAGCTGTTTTTT. Full variable domain (outside the CDR3, taken from reference TRBV11-2 and TRBJ2-2): EAGVAQSPRYKIIEKRQSVAFWCNPISGHATLYWYQQILGQGPKLLIQFQNNGVVDDSQLPKDRFSAERLKGVDSTLKIQPAKLEDSAVYLCASSLGRGLGGELFFGEGSRLTVL.

This chain links TRBV7-9 with TRBJ2-5; 8 bases agree with TRBD1. The V gene end was trimmed by 5 bases and the J gene end by 9 bases; junction bases not matched to a gene: 2. Germline V gene sequence: CDR1 SEHNR, CDR2 FQNEAQ (reference sequence). The CDR3 is made up of 11 amino acids. The CDR3 sequence is CASSQQGAQYF. The CDR3 DNA reads TGTGCCAGCAGCCAACAGGGGGCCCAGTACTTC.

The V and J genes are TRBV11-3 and TRBJ2-1, with a weak D call TRBD2 (5 bases). CDR1 is SGHNT, CDR2 YENEEA, per germline. The CDR3 runs to 18 residues. Trimming left V 5 bases short and J 2 bases short, with 22 bases between. The DNA of the CDR3 is TGTGCCAGCAGCCCGCGCTCCCCTCGGACTCTGCCCTACAATGAGCAGTTCTTC. Translated: CASSPRSPRTLPYNEQFF.

CDR3 DNA: TGTGCCAGTAGTATAGTAGCCTCGTCCTACAATGAGCAGTTCTTC. Its protein is CASSIVASSYNEQFF. The chain joins TRBV19 to TRBJ2-1, with D uncertain. CDR1 is LNHDA and CDR2 is SQIVND in the germline V gene (reference sequence). The CDR3 extends over 15 amino acids. Deletions cut 1 base from V and 1 base from J, with 8 bases between.

This clone was picked up one time. The chain recombines TRBV4-2 with TRBJ1-1; D not certain. Germline V CDR1 and CDR2: LGHNA, YNFKEQ. The CDR3 has 15 residues. With 4 bases removed from V and 3 bases from J, the gap between germline ends came to 15 bases. This CDR3 reads CASSPLAGSDTEAFF. The CDR3 region has the DNA TGTGCCAGCAGCCCCCTGGCGGGGTCGGACACTGAAGCTTTCTTT.

The CDR3 sequence is CASSLASGEQYF. In DNA form, the CDR3 reads TGTGCCAGCAGCTTAGCGTCGGGCGAGCAGTACTTC. V is TRBV11-1 and J is TRBJ2-7; D remains ambiguous. Trimming took 0 bases from V and 6 from J, leaving 6 bases between them. Germline CDR1 reads SGHAT; CDR2 reads FQDESV (reference sequence). The CDR3 totals 12 residues.

The J gene is TRBJ2-7, the V gene TRBV30, with TRBD1 matching 9 bases. Germline CDR1 reads GTSNPN; CDR2 reads SVGIG (reference sequence). This CDR3 spans 14 amino acids. The V and J ends lost 0 bases and 5 bases, in that order; junction bases with no gene match: 5. CDR3 sequence reads: CAWSVGTGPDEQYF. The CDR3 nucleotides are TGTGCCTGGAGTGTAGGGACAGGGCCCGACGAGCAGTACTTC.

V gene TRBV19 combines with J gene TRBJ1-5; D remains unclear. CDR1 LNHDA and CDR2 SQIVND come from the germline V gene (reference sequence). This CDR3 is 15 amino acids long. Between the trimmed V and J ends, which lost 6 bases and 0 bases, there was a span of 12 bases. For the CDR3, the DNA is TGTGCCAGTAGCCCGCGGGCCAGTAGCAATCAGCCCCAGCATTTT. It yields the protein CASSPRASSNQPQHF. Full variable domain (rest looked up from reference TRBV19 and TRBJ1-5): DGGITQSPKYLFRKEGQNVTLSCEQNLNHDAMYWYRQDPGQGLRLIYYSQIVNDFQKGDIAEGYSVSREKKESFPLTVTSAQKNPTAFYLCASSPRASSNQPQHFGDGTRLSIL.

The sample holds a few counts of this clone. Written as DNA, the CDR3 is TGTGCCAGTAGCGCACAGGGGACAGATACGCAGTATTTT. Translating gives CASSAQGTDTQYF. V gene TRBV19 combines with J gene TRBJ2-3, with 7 bases lining up with TRBD1. Germline CDR1 and CDR2: LNHDA and SQIVND (reference sequence). V dropped 6 bases and J dropped 3; count of bases not matched to a gene: 3. This CDR3 is 13 amino acids long.

The rearrangement uses TRBV19 and TRBJ1-3; tentatively, D is TRBD1 (6 bases). CDR3 length: 16 residues. Germline V CDR1 and CDR2: LNHDA, SQIVND (reference sequence). V was cut by 8 bases and J by 3 bases, with 20 bases left in between. The CDR3 here is CASGQEQGSVGNTIYF. The DNA of the CDR3 is TGTGCCAGTGGTCAAGAACAGGGTTCCGTTGGAAACACCATATATTTT.